These T cell receptor beta chains were read from a single sample in a study of OX40 agonist ivuxolimab in advanced cancers. Some clones are missing from TCRdb's copy, which holds only in-frame ones; the method was immunoSEQ multiplex PCR. The data contain about 62,000 clones, 85% of them singletons. The material sequenced was CD4+ or CD8+ T cells sorted from blood, taken in a trial of the OX40 agonist ivuxolimab. The receptors derive from an adult with an advanced solid tumor such as melanoma, head and neck, liver or kidney cancer. Each CDR3 is given with its conserved first and last residue. A D gene is named only where the DNA matches it firmly. Size is omitted from some rows. Given values are once, few, many or a class for expanded clones.

j_gene: TRBJ2-1; d_gene: NA; abundance: NA; v_gene: TRBV29-1; CDR3aa: CSTGAGAHEQFF; CDR3nt: TGCAGCACCGGCGCGGGGGCACATGAGCAGTTCTTC
j_gene: TRBJ1-1; d_gene: NA; abundance: NA; v_gene: TRBV2; CDR3aa: CASSVSFTEAFF; CDR3nt: TGTGCCAGCAGCGTGTCCTTCACTGAAGCTTTCTTT
j_gene: TRBJ2-2; d_gene: NA; abundance: NA; v_gene: TRBV2; CDR3aa: CASNRAGTGELFF; CDR3nt: TGTGCCAGTAACAGGGCCGGGACCGGGGAGCTGTTTTTT
j_gene: TRBJ2-3; d_gene: NA; abundance: NA; v_gene: TRBV7-3; CDR3aa: CASSPGKWRETSTDTQYF; CDR3nt: TGTGCCAGCAGCCCAGGAAAGTGGAGGGAAACTAGCACAGATACGCAGTATTTT
j_gene: TRBJ1-5; d_gene: TRBD1; abundance: NA; v_gene: TRBV4-1; CDR3aa: CASSQGAGGQGAQPQHF; CDR3nt: TGCGCCAGCAGCCAAGGAGCCGGCGGACAGGGAGCGCAGCCCCAGCATTTT
j_gene: TRBJ1-3; d_gene: TRBD1; abundance: NA; v_gene: TRBV19; CDR3aa: CASSLRGSGNTIYF; CDR3nt: TGTGCCAGTAGTCTCAGGGGGTCCGGAAACACCATATATTTT
j_gene: TRBJ2-7; d_gene: NA; abundance: NA; v_gene: TRBV10-3; CDR3aa: CAISGPGPTPTLSYEQYF; CDR3nt: TGTGCCATCAGTGGGCCAGGGCCCACCCCCACCCTATCCTACGAGCAGTACTTC
j_gene: TRBJ2-2; d_gene: TRBD2; abundance: once; v_gene: TRBV11-3; CDR3aa: CASSPRGGTNTGELFF; CDR3nt: TGTGCCAGCAGCCCGCGGGGGGGGACGAACACCGGGGAGCTGTTTTTT
j_gene: TRBJ2-5; d_gene: TRBD2; abundance: NA; v_gene: TRBV2; CDR3aa: CASSEGLAGLQETQYF; CDR3nt: TGTGCCAGCAGTGAGGGACTAGCGGGGCTACAAGAGACCCAGTACTTC
j_gene: TRBJ1-5; d_gene: NA; abundance: NA; v_gene: TRBV5-5; CDR3aa: CASSLQEGVQPQHF; CDR3nt: TGTGCCAGCAGCTTGCAAGAGGGTGTTCAGCCCCAGCATTTT
j_gene: TRBJ1-3; d_gene: NA; abundance: NA; v_gene: TRBV6-6; CDR3aa: CASSLSSNGNTIYF; CDR3nt: TGTGCCAGCAGCCTGTCATCGAATGGAAACACCATATATTTT
j_gene: TRBJ2-5; d_gene: NA; abundance: NA; v_gene: TRBV9; CDR3aa: CASSVGAGRETQYF; CDR3nt: TGTGCCAGCAGCGTAGGGGCAGGCAGGGAGACCCAGTACTTC
j_gene: TRBJ1-6; d_gene: TRBD1; abundance: NA; v_gene: TRBV28; CDR3aa: CASSSGTVSSYNSPLHF; CDR3nt: TGTGCCAGCAGTTCGGGGACAGTCAGCTCCTATAATTCACCCCTCCACTTT
j_gene: TRBJ2-5; d_gene: NA; abundance: NA; v_gene: TRBV4-1; CDR3aa: CASSQEALASQYF; CDR3nt: TGCGCCAGCAGCCAAGAGGCCCTAGCCTCCCAGTACTTC
j_gene: TRBJ1-1; d_gene: NA; abundance: NA; v_gene: TRBV4-2; CDR3aa: CASSPPGTSEAFF; CDR3nt: TGTGCCAGCAGCCCGCCGGGGACCTCTGAAGCTTTCTTT
j_gene: TRBJ2-7; d_gene: TRBD2; abundance: NA; v_gene: TRBV5-1; CDR3aa: CASRDSGRGDYEQYF; CDR3nt: TGCGCCAGCAGGGATAGCGGGAGGGGAGATTACGAGCAGTACTTC
j_gene: TRBJ1-4; d_gene: NA; abundance: NA; v_gene: TRBV2; CDR3aa: CASSPGAINEKLFF; CDR3nt: TGTGCCAGCAGTCCAGGGGCGATAAATGAAAAACTGTTTTTT
j_gene: TRBJ1-6; d_gene: TRBD1; abundance: NA; v_gene: TRBV28; CDR3aa: CASSSPTGGQAPLHF; CDR3nt: TGTGCCAGCAGTTCCCCGACAGGGGGCCAGGCACCCCTCCACTTT
j_gene: TRBJ2-3; d_gene: NA; abundance: NA; v_gene: TRBV5-4; CDR3aa: CASSPDYGFTDTQYF; CDR3nt: TGTGCCAGCAGCCCAGACTACGGTTTCACAGATACGCAGTATTTT
j_gene: TRBJ2-1; d_gene: TRBD2; abundance: NA; v_gene: TRBV9; CDR3aa: CASSPSGEPYNEQFF; CDR3nt: TGTGCCAGCAGCCCTAGCGGTGAGCCCTACAATGAGCAGTTCTTC
j_gene: TRBJ1-5; d_gene: TRBD1; abundance: NA; v_gene: TRBV18; CDR3aa: CASSLTRDSYSNQPQHF; CDR3nt: TGTGCCAGCTCACTGACCCGGGACAGCTATAGCAATCAGCCCCAGCATTTT
j_gene: TRBJ1-1; d_gene: NA; abundance: NA; v_gene: TRBV7-3; CDR3aa: CASSPTFGYTEAFF; CDR3nt: TGTGCCAGCAGCCCCACGTTTGGGTACACTGAAGCTTTCTTT
j_gene: TRBJ1-5; d_gene: NA; abundance: NA; v_gene: TRBV5-5; CDR3aa: CASSLEGSSNQPQHF; CDR3nt: TGTGCCAGCAGCTTGGAGGGGAGTTCTAATCAGCCCCAGCATTTT
j_gene: TRBJ1-1; d_gene: TRBD1; abundance: NA; v_gene: TRBV29-1; CDR3aa: CSVAPTGTNTEAFF; CDR3nt: TGCAGCGTAGCGCCGACAGGGACGAACACTGAAGCTTTCTTT
j_gene: TRBJ1-1; d_gene: NA; abundance: NA; v_gene: TRBV6-1; CDR3aa: CASSAQSPNTEAFF; CDR3nt: TGTGCCAGCAGTGCACAGAGCCCAAACACTGAAGCTTTCTTT
j_gene: TRBJ1-4; d_gene: TRBD1; abundance: NA; v_gene: TRBV6-1; CDR3aa: CASSPRDRNEKLFF; CDR3nt: TGTGCCAGCAGCCCTCGGGACAGGAATGAAAAACTGTTTTTT
j_gene: TRBJ1-4; d_gene: TRBD1; abundance: NA; v_gene: TRBV28; CDR3aa: CASRTGGGEKLFF; CDR3nt: TGTGCCAGCAGGACAGGGGGCGGTGAAAAACTGTTTTTT
j_gene: TRBJ2-7; d_gene: NA; abundance: few; v_gene: TRBV11-2; CDR3aa: CASSFPGVSYEQYF; CDR3nt: TGTGCCAGCAGCTTCCCGGGCGTTTCCTACGAGCAGTACTTC
j_gene: TRBJ2-7; d_gene: NA; abundance: NA; v_gene: TRBV19; CDR3aa: CASSMGLLYEQYF; CDR3nt: TGTGCCAGTAGTATGGGTCTCCTCTACGAGCAGTACTTC
j_gene: TRBJ2-5; d_gene: TRBD2; abundance: NA; v_gene: TRBV18; CDR3aa: CASSPPTSGQETQYF; CDR3nt: TGTGCCAGCTCACCACCAACTAGCGGACAAGAGACCCAGTACTTC
j_gene: TRBJ2-3; d_gene: TRBD2; abundance: NA; v_gene: TRBV4-1; CDR3aa: CASSQDGTSGSTDTQYF; CDR3nt: TGCGCCAGCAGCCAAGATGGGACTAGCGGGAGCACAGATACGCAGTATTTT
j_gene: TRBJ1-1; d_gene: NA; abundance: NA; v_gene: TRBV29-1; CDR3aa: CSVGRRGNTEAFF; CDR3nt: TGCAGCGTTGGTCGTCGAGGGAACACTGAAGCTTTCTTT
j_gene: TRBJ2-2; d_gene: NA; abundance: NA; v_gene: TRBV7-9; CDR3aa: CASSLEGGIGELFF; CDR3nt: TGTGCCAGCAGCTTGGAAGGGGGTATCGGGGAGCTGTTTTTT
j_gene: TRBJ2-7; d_gene: NA; abundance: NA; v_gene: TRBV2; CDR3aa: CASSSGSRKHDF; CDR3nt: TGTGCCAGCAGTTCAGGGAGTAGAAAACACGACTTC
j_gene: TRBJ2-1; d_gene: NA; abundance: NA; v_gene: TRBV29-1; CDR3aa: CSVGPMLRNEQFF; CDR3nt: TGCAGCGTTGGGCCCATGTTAAGGAATGAGCAGTTCTTC
j_gene: TRBJ2-3; d_gene: NA; abundance: NA; v_gene: TRBV6-1; CDR3aa: CASSEWKPGLILSTDTQYF; CDR3nt: TGTGCCAGCAGTGAATGGAAACCCGGACTGATTCTTAGCACAGATACGCAGTATTTT
j_gene: TRBJ2-5; d_gene: NA; abundance: NA; v_gene: TRBV9; CDR3aa: CASSVDGVQETQYF; CDR3nt: TGTGCCAGCAGCGTGGATGGGGTACAAGAGACCCAGTACTTC
j_gene: TRBJ1-6; d_gene: NA; abundance: NA; v_gene: TRBV4-2; CDR3aa: CASSQDENGNSPLHF; CDR3nt: TGTGCCAGCAGCCAAGATGAGAACGGAAATTCACCCCTCCACTTT
j_gene: TRBJ1-5; d_gene: TRBD1; abundance: NA; v_gene: TRBV2; CDR3aa: CASRGLTGVGQPQHF; CDR3nt: TGTGCCAGCAGGGGACTTACAGGGGTAGGACAGCCCCAGCATTTT
j_gene: TRBJ2-7; d_gene: TRBD2; abundance: NA; v_gene: TRBV23-1; CDR3aa: CASSRSGMGSYEQYF; CDR3nt: TGCGCCAGCAGTCGTAGCGGGATGGGGTCCTACGAGCAGTACTTC
j_gene: TRBJ2-7; d_gene: NA; abundance: NA; v_gene: TRBV19; CDR3aa: CASSAYPPGGPSYEQYF; CDR3nt: TGTGCCAGTAGTGCCTATCCCCCCGGGGGGCCATCCTACGAGCAGTACTTC
j_gene: TRBJ2-3; d_gene: NA; abundance: NA; v_gene: TRBV5-1; CDR3aa: CASSLAPSSIGAQYF; CDR3nt: TGCGCCAGCAGCTTGGCTCCTAGCTCTATCGGAGCGCAGTATTTT
j_gene: TRBJ1-1; d_gene: NA; abundance: NA; v_gene: TRBV6-6; CDR3aa: CASSYGQYTEAFF; CDR3nt: TGTGCCAGCAGTTACGGACAGTACACTGAAGCTTTCTTT
j_gene: TRBJ1-2; d_gene: NA; abundance: NA; v_gene: TRBV27; CDR3aa: CASSSGGGYTF; CDR3nt: TGTGCCAGCAGTTCGGGGGGCGGCTACACCTTC
j_gene: TRBJ2-5; d_gene: TRBD2; abundance: NA; v_gene: TRBV9; CDR3aa: CASSPRGSGNPYQETQYF; CDR3nt: TGTGCCAGCAGCCCCCGGGGTAGCGGGAACCCGTACCAAGAGACCCAGTACTTC
j_gene: TRBJ1-1; d_gene: NA; abundance: NA; v_gene: TRBV28; CDR3aa: CASGGGGQLNTEAFF; CDR3nt: TGTGCCAGCGGGGGGGGAGGACAGCTGAACACTGAAGCTTTCTTT
j_gene: TRBJ1-4; d_gene: NA; abundance: NA; v_gene: TRBV9; CDR3aa: CASSARDFANEKLFF; CDR3nt: TGTGCCAGCAGCGCTCGGGACTTCGCTAATGAAAAACTGTTTTTT
j_gene: TRBJ2-7; d_gene: TRBD2; abundance: NA; v_gene: TRBV18; CDR3aa: CASSPRSRTSGGYEQYF; CDR3nt: TGTGCCAGCTCACCGAGATCCCGGACTAGCGGGGGCTACGAGCAGTACTTC
j_gene: TRBJ2-7; d_gene: NA; abundance: NA; v_gene: TRBV25-1; CDR3aa: CASSDGDLGNYEQYF; CDR3nt: TGTGCCAGCAGTGATGGGGACCTCGGAAACTACGAGCAGTACTTC
j_gene: TRBJ1-1; d_gene: NA; abundance: once; v_gene: TRBV29-1; CDR3aa: CSARTGSDTEAFF; CDR3nt: TGCAGCGCCCGAACAGGGTCCGACACTGAAGCTTTCTTT
j_gene: TRBJ2-5; d_gene: TRBD1; abundance: NA; v_gene: TRBV6-5; CDR3aa: CASSRQGQQRKTQYF; CDR3nt: TGTGCCAGCAGTCGACAGGGCCAGCAGAGGAAGACCCAGTACTTC